This T cell receptor (beta chain) was sequenced during a study of human T cells and chemical hapten exposure (dated by TCRdb to the early 2020s). Context from the whole study: For sensitization, 2% DPC in acetone was applied to a 2 cm by 2 cm area of upper inner arm skin. The libraries were sequenced as a pool, and the TCR yield per sample differed mostly because of small variations in library volumes within the pool. In alopecia patients, the study followed how the peripheral blood TCR repertoire changed in vivo over primary and secondary sensitization to diphenylcyclopropenone (DPC), a hapten. The patient cohort, mostly female, included alopecia areata with under or over 50% scalp involvement, alopecia totalis and alopecia universalis. Throughout the approximately 24-week study period, patients were also given weekly therapeutic DPC doses on the scalp. Roughly 30 alopecia patients gave blood for TCR sequencing at one to four time points (pre-sensitization, 2, 6 and 24 weeks). Blood samples were taken from patients before sensitization (week 0) and at 2, 6 and about 24 weeks after DPC sensitization. Patch testing on the upper back used Finn chambers containing 0.01% DPC, with scoring done after 6 days according to International Contact Dermatitis Research Group standards. The investigation overall reported the following: Patch test score correlated positively with the number of PT1 expanded TCRs, reaching significance at thresholds 8, 16 and 32 but not at 4. Because all patients had alopecia, a presumed autoimmune disease, the immune response of the patients might differ from that of healthy individuals. The number of TCRs above 1 in 1000 frequency did not change with DPC sensitization; there was no evidence of global repertoire structure alterations. Expanded TCRs formed significantly more large CDR3 similarity clusters than pre-sensitization or healthy control sets, consistent with antigen-driven responses. Repeated subsampling changed both the strength of the expansion versus patch-test correlation and the threshold at which the correlation became significant.

V sheds 2 bases and J sheds 5 bases, leaving 14 bases between their ends. Per the germline V gene, SGHAT is the CDR1 and FQNNGV is the CDR2. The CDR3 measures 15 amino acids from cysteine to phenylalanine. The read is trimmed to its CDR3 DNA, 45 bases read in frame from base 1. This clonotype was observed at least ten times. It lacks a known antigen. Within one base of it there is no much larger clone, and no base qualities were kept. The sample's time point label, decoded: patch test 1, 2 weeks after DPC sensitization. The treatment or condition label corresponds to: therapeutic diphenylcyclopropenone sensitization with weekly scalp DPC. At every patch-test visit, the blood draw took place before the patch test was put on. Patients were eligible if aged 18 to 70, diagnosed with alopecia and judged suitable for DPC therapy, and pregnant patients were excluded. Total RNA was extracted from unfractionated whole blood collected in Tempus Blood RNA tubes.

The library was produced with RACE. Sequencing relied on a NextSeq 500. During library preparation, unique molecular identifiers were attached to individual cDNA molecules so that TCRs could be counted quantitatively and reproducibly. Both TCR alpha and TCR beta chains were sequenced from each blood RNA sample. In the authors' own workflow: The median number of TCRs per sample was 95,638, ranging from 23,224 to 690,600. V, J and CDR3 annotation of the TCR reads was performed with the Decombinator software suite. For PS versus PT1 abundance plots, all samples were subsampled to the same number of TCRs (28,000). Expanded TCRs were defined as absent before sensitization and observed at least eight times at the 2-week time point. TCRdb handled the public reads itself, with Q25 trimming in fastp and clone calling in MiXCR, and kept productive beta chains. Rows merge per CDR3 protein into single entries with the most common DNA and genes. TCRdb, not the original authors, processed these V and J calls. The sample yields 75,000 to 100,000 distinct CDR3 sequences; 9.5% to 15% were counted once. In total, the top ten clones hold approximately 2.1% of the sample.

The TCR sequence derives from a woman aged 40 to 55 with alopecia areata. Some clones in this sample may be carry-over from other donors' samples. Source: whole blood, taken in connection with sensitization to the hapten diphenylcyclopropenone (DPC). The chain is made from TRBV11-2 and TRBJ2-3; the D segment could be TRBD2, given 6 matching bases. The CDR3 protein is CASSLLTGVGDTQYF. The DNA reads as follows: TGTGCCAGCAGCTTACTTACGGGAGTGGGAGATACGCAGTATTTT. This CDR3, with the reference TRBV11-2 and TRBJ2-3 proteins standing in past its ends, gives the full variable domain EAGVAQSPRYKIIEKRQSVAFWCNPISGHATLYWYQQILGQGPKLLIQFQNNGVVDDSQLPKDRFSAERLKGVDSTLKIQPAKLEDSAVYLCASSLLTGVGDTQYFGPGTRLTVL.